Following are 27 T cell receptor beta chains from one sample sequenced in a study of PD-1 blockade in classical Hodgkin lymphoma. The data were produced by immunoSEQ multiplex PCR, yet TCRdb's version contains in-frame clones alone and is incomplete. The sample contains 12,000 or so clones, less than 90% of which appear only once. Exposure to brentuximab vedotin varied, and each patient had relapsed following autologous stem cell transplantation. Thawed PBMCs supplied CD8+ T cells via magnetic negative selection. The sample in question was CD8+ T cells from blood, obtained at baseline. The receptors originated from a human donor with classical Hodgkin lymphoma.

This chain joins TRBV7-2 and TRBJ2-1; tentatively, D is TRBD1 (6 bases). V lost 5 bases, J lost 0 bases, and 14 bases lay in between. The germline CDR1 and CDR2 sequences are SGHTA and FQGNSA. This CDR3 has 16 amino acids. This CDR3 is CASSQPGHTSYNEQFF. Here the CDR3 DNA reads TGTGCCAGCAGCCAACCGGGACACACCTCCTACAATGAGCAGTTCTTC.

The V call is TRBV30, the J call TRBJ2-3; 11 nucleotides align to TRBD2. This CDR3 is 17 amino acids long. Germline V lookup: CDR1 GTSNPN, CDR2 SVGIG (reference sequence). V shed 0 bases and J 7 bases; nucleotides not matched to a gene: 12. The CDR3 coding sequence is TGTGCCTGGAGTGTAGTTTCTCCTAGCGGGAGGTTCAATACGCAGTATTTT. Protein product: CAWSVVSPSGRFNTQYF.

The rearrangement joins TRBV7-9 to TRBJ2-7; possible D gene TRBD1, 9 bases. The germline CDR1 and CDR2 sequences are SEHNR and FQNEAQ (reference sequence). This CDR3 region has 19 residues. Deletions cut 5 bases from V and 4 bases from J, with 30 bases between. This CDR3 reads CASSRPGTGRLAKNYEQYF. The CDR3 DNA sequence: TGTGCCAGCAGCCGTCCCGGGACAGGGAGACTAGCGAAAAATTACGAGCAGTACTTC. The full variable domain, in which reference TRBV7-9 and TRBJ2-7 provide the parts outside the CDR3, is DTGVSQNPRHKITKRGQNVTFRCDPISEHNRLYWYRQTLGQGPEFLTYFQNEAQLEKSRLLSDRFSAERPKGSFSTLEIQRTEQGDSAMYLCASSRPGTGRLAKNYEQYFGPGTRLTVT.

The chain uses TRBV19 and TRBJ2-6; D is possibly TRBD2 (5 bases). Trimming removed 7 bases at V and 0 bases at J, with 19 bases between. Germline CDR1 reads LNHDA; CDR2 reads SQIVND (reference sequence). The CDR3 has 18 residues. The CDR3 DNA follows: TGTGCCAGTACCTCCCCCGGGATCCTAACCTCTGGGGCCAACGTCCTGACTTTC. This encodes CASTSPGILTSGANVLTF.

CDR3 residues: CASSQDGGRDGYEQYF. DNA of the CDR3: TGTGCCAGCAGCCAGGACGGGGGCCGGGACGGTTACGAGCAGTACTTC. This sequence joins TRBV5-4 and TRBJ2-7; TRBD1 or TRBD2 may be the D gene (6 bases each). The V and J ends lost 4 bases and 4 bases respectively, with 21 bases between them. The CDR3 is 16 amino acids. CDR1 is SGHNT and CDR2 is YYREEE in the germline V gene (reference sequence).

The rearrangement joins TRBV27 to TRBJ2-3; TRBD1 aligns across 8 bases. The CDR3 is 14 amino acids. Germline-derived CDR1 and CDR2 are MNHEY and SMNVEV (reference sequence). The J segment lost 2 bases and the V segment lost 9 bases, leaving 7 bases of the junction unmatched. This CDR3 reads CASRTGRNTDTQYF. CDR3 in DNA: TGTGCCAGTAGGACAGGGCGTAACACAGATACGCAGTATTTT.

The V gene is TRBV5-6, the J gene TRBJ1-2; tentatively, D is TRBD1 (6 bases). V lost 2 bases, J lost 4 bases, and 12 bases lay in between. Germline CDR1 SGHDT, CDR2 YYEEEE. The CDR3 runs 14 residues. Here the CDR3 DNA reads TGTGCCAGCAGCTTAGGGGGGGATTCCTATGGCTACACCTTC. This codes for CASSLGGDSYGYTF.

This chain links TRBV13 with TRBJ2-1; 9 bases agree with TRBD2. The CDR3 spans 18 residues. Trimming cost V 4 bases and J 3 bases; bases outside gene matches: 13. Looked up from germline, CDR1 is PRHDT and CDR2 is FYEKMQ (reference sequence). CDR3 amino acids: CASSSMPPGLAGYNEQFF. CDR3 nucleotide sequence: TGTGCCAGCAGCTCTATGCCCCCGGGACTAGCTGGCTACAATGAGCAGTTCTTC.

CDR3 in amino acids: CASHPGDYGYTF. In DNA form, the CDR3 reads TGTGCCAGCCATCCAGGGGACTATGGCTACACCTTC. The chain has TRBV6-6 and TRBJ1-2; maybe TRBD1 (6 bases). Trimming removed 8 bases at V and 3 bases at J, with 10 bases between. CDR3 length: 12 residues. CDR1 MNHNY and CDR2 SVGAGI come from the germline V gene (reference sequence).

The CDR3 spells CASSIDAGENTEAFF. DNA of the CDR3: TGTGCCAGTAGTATAGATGCAGGGGAGAACACTGAAGCTTTCTTT. The chain carries TRBV19 and TRBJ1-1; D perhaps matches TRBD1 (6 bases). The V and J ends lost 0 bases and 1 base respectively, with 9 bases between them. The CDR3 extends over 15 amino acids. The germline V gene encodes CDR1 LNHDA and CDR2 SQIVND (reference sequence). Together with reference TRBV19 and TRBJ1-1, the CDR3 gives the full variable domain: DGGITQSPKYLFRKEGQNVTLSCEQNLNHDAMYWYRQDPGQGLRLIYYSQIVNDFQKGDIAEGYSVSREKKESFPLTVTSAQKNPTAFYLCASSIDAGENTEAFFGQGTRLTVV.

CDR3 residues: CASSLGYGGNTEAFF. The CDR3 coding sequence is TGTGCCAGCAGCTTAGGGTACGGCGGGAACACTGAAGCTTTCTTT. The chain links TRBV11-2 to TRBJ1-1; D not certain. CDR1 and CDR2 from the germline V gene are SGHAT and FQNNGV. The V end lost 1 base, the J end lost 1 base, and 10 bases lay between the germline ends. The CDR3 consists of 15 residues.

The chain recombines TRBV19 with TRBJ1-1; tentatively, D is TRBD1 (6 bases). The CDR3 is made up of 14 amino acids. V was trimmed by 9 bases and J by 1 base, leaving 15 bases between them. CDR1 is LNHDA, CDR2 SQIVND, per germline (reference sequence). CDR3 sequence: CASTTGHRNTEAFF. The DNA of the CDR3 is TGTGCCAGCACTACGGGACACAGGAACACTGAAGCTTTCTTT.

CDR3 DNA: TGCGCCAGCAGCACAGGACTAGCGGGTTTCTCTAGCACAGATACGCAGTATTTT. This sequence encodes CASSTGLAGFSSTDTQYF. The chain employs TRBV5-1 and TRBJ2-3; 11 bases are a match to TRBD2. The CDR3 runs 18 residues. V gave up 4 bases and J gave up 0 bases; unmatched junction bases: 10. Germline loops: CDR1 SGHRS, CDR2 YFSETQ.

This sequence joins TRBV27 and TRBJ1-1; the D is unclear. V was pared by 0 bases and J by 5 bases, with 13 bases between. CDR3 length equals 15 residues. Germline CDR1 MNHEY, CDR2 SMNVEV (reference sequence). The CDR3 region is CASSLSTAGGTEAFF. As DNA, the CDR3 is TGTGCCAGCAGTTTATCGACGGCGGGAGGTACTGAAGCTTTCTTT.

The genes are TRBV4-1 and TRBJ2-2, with TRBD2 matching over 8 bases. Germline V CDR1 and CDR2: MGHRA, YSYEKL. The length of the CDR3 is 19 residues. With V trimmed by 3 bases and J by 0 bases, 12 bases remained unmatched. The CDR3 DNA follows: TGCGCCAGCAGCCAGGTTGGATTTTTACTAGCGGCGAACACCGGGGAGCTGTTTTTT. It encodes CASSQVGFLLAANTGELFF.

V usage is TRBV6-5 and J usage is TRBJ2-2, with D hard to call. Trimming removed 4 bases at V and 8 bases at J, with 11 bases between. The germline V gene has CDR1 MNHEY and CDR2 SVGAGI. There are 13 residues in the CDR3. This CDR3 reads CASSFQGQGELFF. In DNA form, the CDR3 reads TGTGCCAGCAGTTTCCAAGGCCAAGGGGAGCTGTTTTTT.

This chain links TRBV7-6 with TRBJ1-4, with a possible D match to TRBD1 (5 bases). The CDR3 loop spans 14 amino acids. V lost 1 base and J 8 bases, leaving 11 bases between the germline ends. The germline gives CDR1 SGHVS, CDR2 FNYEAQ. The CDR3 DNA follows: TGTGCCAGCAGCTTAGAGGGACTGGGGGAAAAACTGTTTTTT. Translated: CASSLEGLGEKLFF.

V gene TRBV27 combines with J gene TRBJ1-1, with D unresolved. Per the germline V gene, CDR1 is MNHEY and CDR2 is SMNVEV (reference sequence). This CDR3 is built from 11 residues. Trimming removed 6 bases at V and 2 bases at J, with 4 bases between. DNA of the CDR3: TGTGCCAGCAGGAATAACACTGAAGCTTTCTTT. Translating it yields CASRNNTEAFF.

The chain is built from TRBV7-9 and TRBJ2-6, with D maybe TRBD2 (6 bases). Germline values: CDR1 SEHNR, CDR2 FQNEAQ (reference sequence). The CDR3 has 14 residues. CDR3 sequence reads: CASGGEAGANVLTF. Here the CDR3 DNA reads TGTGCGAGCGGCGGGGAAGCTGGGGCCAACGTCCTGACTTTC.

The chain uses TRBV4-1 and TRBJ2-7; D tentatively fits TRBD1 or TRBD2 (5 bases each). Looked up from germline, CDR1 is MGHRA and CDR2 is YSYEKL. V lost 1 base, J lost 9 bases, and 19 bases lay in between. The CDR3 covers 15 residues. CDR3 sequence (DNA): TGCGCCAGCAGCCAAGTCGGGCTGGGCCAGAGGGGGCAGTACTTC. Its protein is CASSQVGLGQRGQYF.

The chain links TRBV19 to TRBJ1-1, with D tentatively TRBD1 (6 bases). Germline V gene data show CDR1 as LNHDA and CDR2 as SQIVND (reference sequence). CDR3 length: 14 residues. V shed 8 bases and J shed 1 base, with 14 bases lying between them. CDR3 amino acids: CASHATGANTEAFF. For the CDR3, the DNA is TGTGCCAGTCACGCGACAGGAGCGAACACTGAAGCTTTCTTT.

V and J are TRBV5-6 and TRBJ1-2; unclear D gene. Trimming left V 0 bases short and J 0 bases short, with 6 bases between. The CDR3 covers 14 residues. CDR1 and CDR2 (germline): SGHDT, YYEEEE. Here the CDR3 reads CASSLGAPNYGYTF. CDR3 nucleotide sequence: TGTGCCAGCAGCTTGGGGGCCCCTAACTATGGCTACACCTTC.

This clone has a handful of counts. CDR3 protein: CAWSVSGNQPQHF. The DNA of the CDR3 is TGTGCCTGGAGTGTATCGGGAAATCAGCCCCAGCATTTT. This chain links TRBV30 with TRBJ1-5; D call uncertain. V lost 0 bases, J lost 4 bases, and 7 bases lay in between. The CDR3 runs 13 residues. Germline V gene lookup returns CDR1 GTSNPN and CDR2 SVGIG (reference sequence).

V usage is TRBV7-9 and J usage is TRBJ2-7; D not resolved. The ends were cut back, 3 bases at V and 0 bases at J, with 6 bases in the middle. CDR1 SEHNR and CDR2 FQNEAQ come from the germline V gene (reference sequence). The CDR3 consists of 13 residues. CDR3 amino acids: CASSFGGSYEQYF. In DNA, the CDR3 is TGTGCCAGCAGCTTCGGCGGCTCCTACGAGCAGTACTTC.

The J gene is TRBJ2-3, the V gene TRBV5-8; TRBD1 or TRBD2 may be the D gene (5 bases each). This CDR3 is 15 amino acids long. Between the trimmed V and J ends, which lost 0 bases and 2 bases, there was a span of 10 bases. Germline CDR1 SGHTS, CDR2 YDEGEE. CDR3 in amino acids: CASSLVQGPTDTQYF. In nucleotides, the CDR3 is TGTGCCAGCAGCTTGGTGCAGGGACCCACAGATACGCAGTATTTT. Together with reference TRBV5-8 and TRBJ2-3, the CDR3 gives the full variable domain: EAGVTQSPTHLIKTRGQQATLRCSPISGHTSVYWYQQALGLGLQFLLWYDEGEERNRGNFPPRFSGRQFPNYSSELNVNALELEDSALYLCASSLVQGPTDTQYFGPGTRLTVL.

This chain joins TRBV4-1 and TRBJ2-7, with D uncertain. Trimming took 7 bases from V and 4 from J, leaving 14 bases between them. Germline V gene lookup returns CDR1 MGHRA and CDR2 YSYEKL. The CDR3 spans 13 residues. The CDR3 bases are TGCGCCAGCACCTCAAGACCCGGGTACGAGCAGTACTTC. It is translated as CASTSRPGYEQYF.

This clone has a single count. V gene TRBV4-1 combines with J gene TRBJ2-2, with D possibly being TRBD1 or TRBD2 (6 bases each). Looked up from germline, CDR1 is MGHRA and CDR2 is YSYEKL. Trimming stripped 1 base from V and 3 bases from J, with 21 bases between. This CDR3 is built from 19 residues. DNA for the CDR3: TGCGCCAGCAGCCAAGTTAATTTCGGGGGCGCCCCGGACACCGGGGAGCTGTTTTTT. It yields the protein CASSQVNFGGAPDTGELFF.